The present TCR beta chain was sequenced within a study of blood T cell repertoires in COVID-19. Study overall: COVID-19 samples from acute and convalescent phases originated in the United States, Italy and Spain.

Profiled with immunoSEQ multiplex PCR; TCRdb holds only in-frame clones, not every one. The sample carries about 200,000 clones, about 80% recorded once. Enrolled through a virtual design, the participants were between roughly 18 and 100 years of age and came from roughly 22 US areas. Germline CDR1 and CDR2: DFQATT and SNEGSKA (reference sequence). V gave up 3 bases and J gave up 2 bases, with 10 bases separating them. The length of the CDR3 is 13 residues. V and J are TRBV20-1 and TRBJ2-5; D gene unclear. Specimen: PBMCs or T cells enriched from blood (not recorded which). The TCR was taken from a woman between 55 and 75 years old with acute COVID-19. The CDR3 coding sequence is TGCAGTGCTAGTCTGGGCCCTCAAGAGACCCAGTACTTC. It codes for CSASLGPQETQYF.